This T cell receptor (beta chain) comes out of a study of blood T cell repertoires in COVID-19. As for the study in general: Acute and convalescent COVID-19 specimens originated in the United States, Italy and Spain. PBMCs, B-cell-depleted T cells, or T cells were the source of the cDNA or gDNA that made up the material.

Authors' data handling: Amplification from reference gene primers served as the basis for estimated nucleated cell counts. This table comes from immunoSEQ multiplex PCR, and its TCRdb copy is limited to in-frame clones, with some not included. The DNA gave D and trimming, while V, J and clone size come from that table. The data contain about 160,000 clones, 75% to 90% of them singletons. The CDR3 extends over 15 amino acids. V dropped 10 bases and J dropped 5 bases, with 24 bases sitting between them. Germline V gives CDR1 SGDLS, CDR2 YYNGEE. The sequence was obtained from a woman aged 60-75 years with active or convalescent COVID-19. V is TRBV9 and J is TRBJ2-5; possible D gene TRBD2, 7 bases. Sequencing input: peripheral blood. In DNA, the CDR3 is TGTGCCCCCAGCGTAGCTAGGGGGGGGCGGGAGACCCAGTACTTC. Translated, it gives CAPSVARGGRETQYF.